This T cell receptor (beta chain) was sequenced for a study of blood T cell repertoires in COVID-19. Study summary: The United States, Italy and Spain provided the acute and convalescent COVID-19 samples. The analysed material was cDNA or gDNA that came from T cells, B-cell-depleted T cells, or PBMCs.

Original processing methods: Nucleated cell counts were estimated from reference gene primer amplification. Assay: immunoSEQ multiplex PCR; the TCRdb copy retains only in-frame clones and omits some. The V and J calls and clone size are taken from that table; D and trimming were inferred from the DNA. The table has about 260,000 clones, around nine tenths seen once. CDR1 is MNHNS, CDR2 SASEGT, per germline. The V segment lost 2 bases and the J segment 6 bases; nucleotides outside the gene matches: 11. The CDR3 has 16 residues. The receptor comes from a man aged 25 to 40 with active or convalescent COVID-19. Sequencing was done on a sample of peripheral blood. V is TRBV6-1 and J is TRBJ2-7; 9 positions match TRBD2. CDR3 in DNA: TGTGCCAGCAGTGAATCCCTGGGCGGGGGGGCACGCGAGCAGTACTTC. Protein product: CASSESLGGGAREQYF.